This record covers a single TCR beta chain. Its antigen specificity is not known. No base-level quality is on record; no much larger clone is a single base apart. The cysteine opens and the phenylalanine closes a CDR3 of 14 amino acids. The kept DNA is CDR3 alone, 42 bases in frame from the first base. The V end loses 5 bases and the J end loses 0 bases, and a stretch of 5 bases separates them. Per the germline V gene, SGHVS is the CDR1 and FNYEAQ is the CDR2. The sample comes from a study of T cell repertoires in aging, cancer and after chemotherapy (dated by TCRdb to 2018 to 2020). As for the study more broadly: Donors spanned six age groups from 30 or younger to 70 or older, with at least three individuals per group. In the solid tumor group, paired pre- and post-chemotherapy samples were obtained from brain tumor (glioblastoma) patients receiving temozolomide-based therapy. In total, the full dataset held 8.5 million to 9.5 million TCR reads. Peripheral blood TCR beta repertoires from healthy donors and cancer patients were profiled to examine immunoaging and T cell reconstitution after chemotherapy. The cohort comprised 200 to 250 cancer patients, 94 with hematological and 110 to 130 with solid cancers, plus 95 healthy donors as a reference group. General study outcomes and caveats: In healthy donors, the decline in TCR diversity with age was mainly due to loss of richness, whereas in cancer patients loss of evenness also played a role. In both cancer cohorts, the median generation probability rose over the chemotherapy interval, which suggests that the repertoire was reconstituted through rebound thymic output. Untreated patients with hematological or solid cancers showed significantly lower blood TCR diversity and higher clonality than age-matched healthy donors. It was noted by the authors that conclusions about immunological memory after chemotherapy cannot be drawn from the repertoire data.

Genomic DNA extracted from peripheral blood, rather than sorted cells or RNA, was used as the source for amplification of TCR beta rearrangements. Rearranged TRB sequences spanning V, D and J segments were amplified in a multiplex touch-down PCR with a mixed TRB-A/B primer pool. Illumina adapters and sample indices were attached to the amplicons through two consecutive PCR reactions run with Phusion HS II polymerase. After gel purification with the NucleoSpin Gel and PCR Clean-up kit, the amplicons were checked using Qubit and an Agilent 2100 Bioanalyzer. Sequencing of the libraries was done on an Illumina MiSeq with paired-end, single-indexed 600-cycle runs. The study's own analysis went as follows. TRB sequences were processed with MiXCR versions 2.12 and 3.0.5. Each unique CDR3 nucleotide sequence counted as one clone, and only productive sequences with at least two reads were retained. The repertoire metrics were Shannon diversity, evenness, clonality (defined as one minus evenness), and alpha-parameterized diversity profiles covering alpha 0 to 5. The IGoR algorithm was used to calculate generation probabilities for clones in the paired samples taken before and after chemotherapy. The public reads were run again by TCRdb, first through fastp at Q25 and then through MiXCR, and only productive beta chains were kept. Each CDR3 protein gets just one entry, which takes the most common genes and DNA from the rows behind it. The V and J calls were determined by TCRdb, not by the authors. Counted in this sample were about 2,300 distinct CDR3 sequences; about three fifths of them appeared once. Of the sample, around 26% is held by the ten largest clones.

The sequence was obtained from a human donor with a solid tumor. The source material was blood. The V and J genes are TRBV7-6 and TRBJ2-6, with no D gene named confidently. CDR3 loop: CASSLDSGANVLTF. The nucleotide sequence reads TGTGCCAGCAGCCTCGACTCTGGGGCCAACGTCCTGACTTTC.